A single sample is the source of the 20 T cell receptor beta chains below, sequenced in a study of HIV-infected patients and healthy controls. TCRdb re-called the 5' RACE reads through MiXCR, storing one row per CDR3 protein. The profile shows tens of thousands of distinct CDR3 sequences, about 15% of them singletons. What was sequenced was CD4+ T cells from blood. Receptors originate from a human donor in good health.

This clonotype was seen a handful of times. The rearrangement uses TRBV28 and TRBJ2-7, with 8 bases matching TRBD2. CDR3 length equals 16 residues. CDR1 is MDHEN and CDR2 is SYDVKM in the germline V gene. Unmatched junction bases numbered 12, after V lost 6 bases and J lost 2 bases. The CDR3 nucleotides read TGTGCCAGCAGATTTTCCCGGGGGGGGGCCACCTACGAGCAGTACTTC. Amino acids: CASRFSRGGATYEQYF.

The gene calls are TRBV30 and TRBJ1-2; D gene uncertain. Germline V gene data show CDR1 as GTSNPN and CDR2 as SVGIG (reference sequence). Trimming removed 3 bases at V and 2 bases at J, with 7 bases between. The CDR3 totals 12 residues. The CDR3 loop is CAWSPSNYGYTF. The DNA of the CDR3 is TGTGCCTGGAGCCCATCCAACTATGGCTACACCTTC.

This clonotype was found a few times. The rearrangement joins TRBV9 to TRBJ2-7; no firm D call. TRBJ2-5 matches the DNA end more closely, so the J call is doubtful. The CDR3 extends over 11 amino acids. Germline V lookup: CDR1 SGDLS, CDR2 YYNGEE. CDR3 in amino acids: CASSVLRTQYF. In DNA, the CDR3 is TGTGCCAGCAGCGTATTGCGGACCCAGTACTTC.

The chain links TRBV28 to TRBJ1-5, with D unresolved. CDR3 length: 14 amino acids. Trimming shortened V by 5 bases and J by 6 bases, and 14 bases separated the two germline ends. Germline assignment: CDR1 MDHEN and CDR2 SYDVKM. This CDR3 reads CASSMGILLQPQHF. CDR3 nucleotides: TGTGCCAGCAGTATGGGGATTCTTCTTCAGCCCCAGCATTTT.

The sample holds many counts of this clonotype. This chain uses TRBV4-2 with TRBJ2-1; D unclear. Germline CDR1 reads LGHNA; CDR2 reads YNFKEQ. The CDR3 covers 13 residues. Trimming pared 1 base from V and 3 bases from J, leaving 4 bases between. The DNA for the CDR3 is TGTGCCAGCAGCCAAGGGAGCTACAATGAGCAGTTCTTC. This translates into CASSQGSYNEQFF.

This clonotype appeared a few times. V usage is TRBV12-5 and J usage is TRBJ1-3; a possible D gene is TRBD1 (5 bases). V was clipped by 1 base and J by 2 bases, with 15 bases between them. Germline V gene data show CDR1 as LGHNT and CDR2 as FRNRAP. CDR3 size: 17 residues. The CDR3 DNA sequence: TGTGCTAGTGGTTTGGCCCTGGGGGGGTCGACTGGAAACACCATATATTTT. This sequence encodes CASGLALGGSTGNTIYF.

This clonotype was seen many times. This chain links TRBV6-5 with TRBJ2-7, with 7 positions matching TRBD2. Germline CDR1 is MNHEY and CDR2 is SVGAGI. The ends lost 0 bases at V and 6 bases at J; junction bases unmatched: 8. The CDR3 spans 15 residues. CDR3 protein: CASSYSAGVTSEQYF. CDR3 coding DNA: TGTGCCAGCAGTTACTCGGCGGGAGTGACCAGCGAGCAGTACTTC.

The chain combines TRBV3-1 with TRBJ1-5, with D perhaps matching TRBD1 (6 bases). V gave up 1 base and J gave up 6 bases, with 13 bases separating them. Germline CDR1 and CDR2: LGHDT and YNNKEL (reference sequence). This CDR3 spans 15 amino acids. CDR3 sequence: CASSQVGGAGQPQHF. Here the CDR3 DNA reads TGTGCCAGCAGCCAAGTTGGGGGCGCGGGTCAGCCCCAGCATTTT.

V is TRBV5-1 and J is TRBJ1-4; D is uncertain. The CDR3 spans 16 residues. From germline, CDR1 is SGHRS and CDR2 YFSETQ. The V and J ends lost 0 bases and 0 bases respectively, with 9 bases between them. The CDR3 sequence is CASSLGSLSTNEKLFF. In DNA, the CDR3 is TGCGCCAGCAGCTTGGGCAGCTTGTCAACTAATGAAAAACTGTTTTTT.

This chain links TRBV12-3 or TRBV12-4 with TRBJ1-1; 8 positions agree with TRBD1. There are 15 residues in the CDR3. V lost 5 bases, J lost 6 bases, and 11 bases stayed unmatched. The CDR3 spells CASSPRGTGGAEAFF. The CDR3 DNA follows: TGTGCCAGCAGTCCGAGGGGGACAGGCGGCGCTGAAGCTTTCTTT.

V is TRBV18 and J is TRBJ2-5, with a possible D match to TRBD1 (7 bases). The CDR3 runs 13 residues. Trimming took off 5 bases at V and 3 bases at J, with 10 bases between the two ends. Germline V gene data show CDR1 as KGHSH and CDR2 as LQKENI. CDR3 nucleotides: TGTGCCAGCTCAGCGGGACAGAAAGAGACCCAGTACTTC. Its protein is CASSAGQKETQYF.

J is TRBJ2-1 and V is TRBV5-1, with 8 bases identical to TRBD2. The CDR3 is made up of 15 amino acids. Germline trimming cut 1 base from V and 2 bases from J; bases unmatched to any gene: 2. Germline values: CDR1 SGHRS, CDR2 YFSETQ. This CDR3 is CASSLSAGAYNEQFF. CDR3 coding DNA: TGCGCCAGCAGCTTGTCAGCGGGGGCCTACAATGAGCAGTTCTTC.

This clonotype has only a few counts. The V gene is TRBV7-2, the J gene TRBJ1-1; maybe TRBD1 (6 bases). The V and J ends lost 5 bases and 1 base respectively, with 14 bases between them. The CDR3 runs 15 residues. Germline CDR1 SGHTA, CDR2 FQGNSA. The CDR3 loop is CASSIRQAANTEAFF. In DNA form, the CDR3 reads TGTGCCAGCAGCATAAGACAGGCCGCGAACACTGAAGCTTTCTTT.

This clonotype was detected ten times or more. V gene TRBV12-3 or TRBV12-4 combines with J gene TRBJ2-3, with D perhaps matching TRBD2 (7 bases). V was cut by 3 bases and J by 3 bases, with 16 bases left in between. The CDR3 covers 16 residues. CDR3 sequence (DNA): TGTGCCAGCAGTTTTGGGGGGGGCTCTGGGACAGATACGCAGTATTTT. It is translated as CASSFGGGSGTDTQYF.

V and J are TRBV18 and TRBJ1-4; D is possibly TRBD1 (6 bases). The V gene lost 5 bases and the J gene lost 4 bases, with 17 bases spanning the gap. Per germline, CDR1 KGHSH and CDR2 LQKENI. The CDR3 sequence is 16 residues long. CDR3 nucleotides: TGTGCCAGCTCAGCGGTACAGGGAGGGAGTAATGAAAAACTGTTTTTT. This sequence encodes CASSAVQGGSNEKLFF. The full variable domain, rest sourced from reference TRBV18 and TRBJ1-4, is NAGVMQNPRHLVRRRGQEARLRCSPMKGHSHVYWYRQLPEEGLKFMVYLQKENIIDESGMPKERFSAEFPKEGPSILRIQQVVRGDSAAYFCASSAVQGGSNEKLFFGSGTQLSVL.

This chain uses TRBV5-1 with TRBJ2-2; the D gene could be TRBD1 or TRBD2 (5 bases each). Germline CDR1 SGHRS, CDR2 YFSETQ. V dropped 0 bases and J dropped 4 bases, with 16 bases sitting between them. CDR3 length: 17 residues. For the CDR3, the DNA is TGCGCCAGCAGCTTGGTTTCCGGGACCCTCACCACCGGGGAGCTGTTTTTT. This gives the protein CASSLVSGTLTTGELFF. Filled out from reference TRBV5-1 and TRBJ2-2, the complete variable domain reads KAGVTQTPRYLIKTRGQQVTLSCSPISGHRSVSWYQQTPGQGLQFLFEYFSETQRNKGNFPGRFSGRQFSNSRSEMNVSTLELGDSALYLCASSLVSGTLTTGELFFGEGSRLTVL.

A note on this clonotype: A much larger clone differs by one base, so this may be a read error. The chain couples TRBV7-9 to TRBJ2-3; D not resolved. Germline CDR1 and CDR2: SEHNR and FQNEAQ (reference sequence). The CDR3 runs 13 residues. The CDR3 sequence: CVSSLTSTDTQYF. CDR3 sequence (DNA): TGTGTCAGCAGCTTAACTAGCACAGATACGCAGTATTTT.

The chain has TRBV20-1 and TRBJ2-7; D is undetermined. The CDR3 length is 11 residues. Per the germline V gene, CDR1 is DFQATT and CDR2 is SNEGSKA (reference sequence). Trimming left V 0 bases short and J 5 bases short, with 5 bases between. The CDR3 protein is CSARDQDEQYF. The CDR3 DNA reads TGCAGTGCTAGAGATCAGGACGAGCAGTACTTC.

V is TRBV19 and J is TRBJ2-5; D is undetermined. Between the trimmed V and J ends, which lost 7 bases and 2 bases, there was a span of 11 bases. This CDR3 has 13 residues. Per germline, CDR1 LNHDA and CDR2 SQIVND (reference sequence). The CDR3 DNA is TGTGCCAGTAAACACAGCCCGCAAGAGACCCAGTACTTC. This sequence encodes CASKHSPQETQYF.

The chain recombines TRBV27 with TRBJ2-2; D not resolved. V lost 2 bases and J 0 bases, leaving 7 bases between the germline ends. Germline V CDR1 and CDR2: MNHEY, SMNVEV (reference sequence). This CDR3 is built from 15 residues. The CDR3 protein is CASSLVGPNTGELFF. Here the CDR3 DNA reads TGTGCCAGCAGTTTAGTGGGTCCGAACACCGGGGAGCTGTTTTTT.